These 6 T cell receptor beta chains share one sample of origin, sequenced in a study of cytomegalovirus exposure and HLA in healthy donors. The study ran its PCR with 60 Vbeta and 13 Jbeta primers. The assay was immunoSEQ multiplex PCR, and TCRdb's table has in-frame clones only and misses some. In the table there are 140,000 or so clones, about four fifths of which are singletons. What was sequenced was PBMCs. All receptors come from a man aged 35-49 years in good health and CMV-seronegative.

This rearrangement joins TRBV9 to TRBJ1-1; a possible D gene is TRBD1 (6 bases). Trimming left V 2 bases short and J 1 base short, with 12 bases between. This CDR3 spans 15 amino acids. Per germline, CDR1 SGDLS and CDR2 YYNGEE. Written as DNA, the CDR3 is TGTGCCAGCAGCGTCCCGCCACAGGGGAACACTGAAGCTTTCTTT. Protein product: CASSVPPQGNTEAFF.

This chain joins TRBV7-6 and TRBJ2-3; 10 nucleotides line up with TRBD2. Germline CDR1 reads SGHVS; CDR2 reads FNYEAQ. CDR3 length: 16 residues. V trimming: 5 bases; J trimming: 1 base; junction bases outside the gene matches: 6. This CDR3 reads CASSTLAGAGTDTQYF. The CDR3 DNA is TGTGCCAGCAGCACCCTAGCGGGGGCCGGCACAGATACGCAGTATTTT.

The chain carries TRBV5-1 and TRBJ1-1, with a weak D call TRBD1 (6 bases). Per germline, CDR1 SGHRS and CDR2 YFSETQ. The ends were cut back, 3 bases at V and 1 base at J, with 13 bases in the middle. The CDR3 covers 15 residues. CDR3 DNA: TGCGCCAGCAGCTGGGCGGGGGCTGAGAACACTGAAGCTTTCTTT. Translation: CASSWAGAENTEAFF.

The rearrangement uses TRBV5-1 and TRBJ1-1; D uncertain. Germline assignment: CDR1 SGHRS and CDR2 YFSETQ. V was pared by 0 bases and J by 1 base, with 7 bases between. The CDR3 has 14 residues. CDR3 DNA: TGCGCCAGCAGCTTGGCCTTACAGAACACTGAAGCTTTCTTT. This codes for CASSLALQNTEAFF.

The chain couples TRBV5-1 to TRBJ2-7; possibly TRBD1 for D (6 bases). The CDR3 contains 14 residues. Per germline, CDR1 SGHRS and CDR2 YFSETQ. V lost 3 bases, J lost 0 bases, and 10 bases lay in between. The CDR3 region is CASSSQDSSYEQYF. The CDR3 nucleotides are TGCGCCAGCAGCTCGCAGGACAGCTCCTACGAGCAGTACTTC.

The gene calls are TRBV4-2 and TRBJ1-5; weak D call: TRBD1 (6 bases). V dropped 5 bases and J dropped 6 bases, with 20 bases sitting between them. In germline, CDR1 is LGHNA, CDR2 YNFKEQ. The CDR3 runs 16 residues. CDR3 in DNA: TGTGCCAGCAGCTCACACCTGAGCCAGGGGCTTCAGCCCCAGCATTTT. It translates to CASSSHLSQGLQPQHF.